The present TCR beta chain was sequenced within a study of patients and donors after allogeneic stem cell transplantation. The CDR3 loop spans 12 amino acids. CDR1 LNHDA and CDR2 SQIVND come from the germline V gene (reference sequence). Trimming removed 3 bases from V and 8 bases from J; junction bases left unmatched: 3. TCRdb re-derived calls from the RT-PCR reads in MiXCR, one entry per CDR3 protein. The repertoire holds 150,000 to 200,000 distinct CDR3 sequences, with around two fifths as singletons. The gene calls are TRBV19 and TRBJ1-1; 7 bases are shared with TRBD1. Sequences were obtained from blood, either unsorted or a sorted T cell fraction (not recorded which). This TCR was sampled from a human donor who was either an allogeneic HSCT recipient or a stem cell or donor lymphocyte infusion donor (not recorded which). It is not recorded whose cells these are; they may come from a transplant donor. The CDR3 region is CASSIRQGEAFF. The CDR3 DNA reads TGTGCCAGTAGTATCCGACAGGGCGAAGCTTTCTTT.